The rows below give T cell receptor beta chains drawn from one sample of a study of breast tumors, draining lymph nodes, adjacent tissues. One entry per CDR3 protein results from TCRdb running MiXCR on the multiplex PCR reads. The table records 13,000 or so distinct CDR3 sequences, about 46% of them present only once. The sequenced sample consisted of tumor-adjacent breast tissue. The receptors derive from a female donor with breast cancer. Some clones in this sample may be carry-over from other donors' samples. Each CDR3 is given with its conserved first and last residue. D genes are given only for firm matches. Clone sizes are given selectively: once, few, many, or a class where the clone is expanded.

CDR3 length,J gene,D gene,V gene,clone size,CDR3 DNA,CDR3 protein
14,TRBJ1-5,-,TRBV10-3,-,TGTGCCATCAGTTCTTCCAGCAACAATCAGCCCCAGCATTTT,CAISSSSNNQPQHF
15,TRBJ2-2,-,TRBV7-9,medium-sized,TGTGCCAGCAGCCCCCGGCCCCAGAACACCGGGGAGCTGTTTTTT,CASSPRPQNTGELFF
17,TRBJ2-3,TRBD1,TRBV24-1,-,TGTGCCACCAGTGACCCCGGACAGGGAGGTAGCACAGATACGCAGTATTTT,CATSDPGQGGSTDTQYF
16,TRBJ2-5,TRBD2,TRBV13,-,TGTGCCAGCAGCATACCTAGCGGGAGGGCCCAGGAGACCCAGTACTTC,CASSIPSGRAQETQYF
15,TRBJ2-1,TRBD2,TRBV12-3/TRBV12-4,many,TGTGCCAGCAGTCCGACAGGACTAGCGGGAGGTGAGCAGTTCTTC,CASSPTGLAGGEQFF
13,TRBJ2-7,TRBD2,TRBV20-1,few,TGCAGTGCTAGTGGCGGGAGGACCTACGAGCAGTACTTC,CSASGGRTYEQYF
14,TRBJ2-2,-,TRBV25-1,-,TGTGCCAGCAGTACTGGGGTTTTGACCGGGGAGCTGTTTTTT,CASSTGVLTGELFF
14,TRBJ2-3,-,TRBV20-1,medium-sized,TGCAGTGCCCCCCCGAGCGGAGGCACAGATACGCAGTATTTT,CSAPPSGGTDTQYF
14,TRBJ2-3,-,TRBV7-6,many,TGTGCCAGCAGGACCGGGACCACAACAGATACGCAGTATTTT,CASRTGTTTDTQYF
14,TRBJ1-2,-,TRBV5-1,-,TGCGCCAGCAGCTTGGGCTTCGGAGAAGGAGGCTACACCTTC,CASSLGFGEGGYTF
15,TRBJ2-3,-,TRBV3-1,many,TGTGCCAGCAGCCAAGACCATGGGAGGACAGATACGCAGTATTTT,CASSQDHGRTDTQYF
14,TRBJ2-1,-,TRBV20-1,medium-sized,TGCAGTGCTAGTGGGTGGGTTTCAGCCAATGAGCAGTTCTTC,CSASGWVSANEQFF
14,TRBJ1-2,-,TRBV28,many,TGTGCCAGCAGTTTTACAGGGCTCGACTATGGCTACACCTTC,CASSFTGLDYGYTF
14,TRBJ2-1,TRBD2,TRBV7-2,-,TGTGCCAGCAGCTCGGGACTAGCGTTAGGTGAGCAGTTCTTC,CASSSGLALGEQFF
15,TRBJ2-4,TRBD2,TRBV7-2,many,TGTGCCAGCAGCTCCCTACTAGCGGGGGGAGGGGTTCAGCACTTC,CASSSLLAGGGVQHF
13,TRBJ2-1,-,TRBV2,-,TGTGCCAGCAGTGACCCAGGGCGGAATGAGCAGTTCTTC,CASSDPGRNEQFF
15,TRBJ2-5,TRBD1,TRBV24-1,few,TGTGCCACCAGTGGTAGTGGGCAGGGGGAAGAGACCCAGTACTTC,CATSGSGQGEETQYF
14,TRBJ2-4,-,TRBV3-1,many,TGTGCCAGCAGCCTTAAAGGGACCAAAAACATTCAGTACTTC,CASSLKGTKNIQYF
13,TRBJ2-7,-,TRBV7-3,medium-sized,TGTGCCAGCAGCTTAAAGGCAGCCTACGAGCAGTACTTC,CASSLKAAYEQYF
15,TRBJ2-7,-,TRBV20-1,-,TGCAGTGCTAGAGGGGGGGGCCTAGACGTGTACGAGCAGTACTTC,CSARGGGLDVYEQYF
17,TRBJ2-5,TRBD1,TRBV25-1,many,TGTGCCAGCAGTAAACAGGGGGCCCAGATCCTCCAAGAGACCCAGTACTTC,CASSKQGAQILQETQYF
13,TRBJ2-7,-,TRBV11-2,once,TGTGCCAGCAGTTTGGCCTCGGGTTACGAGCAGTACTTC,CASSLASGYEQYF
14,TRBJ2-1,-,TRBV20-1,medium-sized,TGCAGTGCTAGAGATTGGGGCGCCCCCAATGAGCAGTTCTTC,CSARDWGAPNEQFF
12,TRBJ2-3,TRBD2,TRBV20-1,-,TGCAGTGCGGGTAGCGGGGGTCTCCCGCAGTATTTT,CSAGSGGLPQYF
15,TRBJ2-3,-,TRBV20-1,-,TGCAGTGCTAGAGATCTGGTCGGGGGACCAGATACGCAGTATTTT,CSARDLVGGPDTQYF
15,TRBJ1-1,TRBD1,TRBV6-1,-,TGTGCCAGCAGTGCCCCTGACAGGGGGCTTATTGAAGCTTTCTTT,CASSAPDRGLIEAFF
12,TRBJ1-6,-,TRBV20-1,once,TGCAGTGTTAGACTTAATAATTCACCCCTCCACTTT,CSVRLNNSPLHF
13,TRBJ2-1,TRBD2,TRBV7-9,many,TGTACCTCTAGGGCTAGCGGGGACAATGAGCAGTTCTTC,CTSRASGDNEQFF
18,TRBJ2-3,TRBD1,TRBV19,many,TGTGCCAGTAGTATACCACGGACAGGGGGCGCCGGCACAGATACGCAGTATTTT,CASSIPRTGGAGTDTQYF
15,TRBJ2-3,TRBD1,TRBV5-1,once,TGCGCCAGCAGCGCCGGGACAGGGGGGCGGGATACGCAGTATTTT,CASSAGTGGRDTQYF
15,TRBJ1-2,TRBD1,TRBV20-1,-,TGCAGTGCTACCACCCCACGGACAGGCCACTATGGCTACACCTTC,CSATTPRTGHYGYTF
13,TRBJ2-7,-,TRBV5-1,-,TGCGCCAGCAGCTACGGACCGAAGTACGAGCAGTACTTC,CASSYGPKYEQYF
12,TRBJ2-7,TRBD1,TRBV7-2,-,TGTGCCAGCTTCCAGACAGGGAACGAGCAGTACTTC,CASFQTGNEQYF
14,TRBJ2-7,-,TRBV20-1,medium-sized,TGCAGTGCTAGAGACAGGGATAAGCGCTACGAGCAGTACTTC,CSARDRDKRYEQYF
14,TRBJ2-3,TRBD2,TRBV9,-,TGTGCCAGCACCCCCGTTGGGGGGGGAAAATCCCAGTATTTT,CASTPVGGGKSQYF
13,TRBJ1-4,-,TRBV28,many,TGTGCCAGTAACGAGGGGTATAATGAAAAACTGTTTTTT,CASNEGYNEKLFF
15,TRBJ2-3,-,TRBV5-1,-,TGCGCCAGCAGCGCCGGGACAACCGGCACAGATACGCAGTATTTT,CASSAGTTGTDTQYF
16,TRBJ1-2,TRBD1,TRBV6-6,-,TGTGCCAGCAGTGGGACGGGACAGGGGACTAACTATGGCTACACCTTC,CASSGTGQGTNYGYTF
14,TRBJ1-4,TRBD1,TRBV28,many,TGTGCCAGCAGTAACAGGGGGACTAATGAAAAACTGTTTTTT,CASSNRGTNEKLFF
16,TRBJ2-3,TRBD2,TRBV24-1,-,TGTGCCACCAGTGACCCCGGCGGGGGTAGCACAGATACGCAGTATTTT,CATSDPGGGSTDTQYF
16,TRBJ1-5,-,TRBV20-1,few,TGCAGTGCTAGTGGGCGGGACGGAAATAGCAATCAGCCCCAGCATTTT,CSASGRDGNSNQPQHF
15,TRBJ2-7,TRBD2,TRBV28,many,TGTGCCAGCAGTTTCCTAGCGGGAGGGCGAGTCGAGCAGTACTTC,CASSFLAGGRVEQYF
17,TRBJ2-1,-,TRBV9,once,TGTGCCAGCAGCGTTAATAGCGCCCTCCGGGACTCGATTGAGCAGTTCTTC,CASSVNSALRDSIEQFF
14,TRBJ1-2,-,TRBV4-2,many,TGTGCCAGCAGCCAAGATAAGGGCAACTATGGCTACACCTTC,CASSQDKGNYGYTF
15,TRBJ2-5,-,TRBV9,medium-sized,TGTGCCAGCAGCGTAGAACAGGGAGAGATAGAGACCCAGTACTTC,CASSVEQGEIETQYF
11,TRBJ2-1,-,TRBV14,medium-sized,TGTGCCAGCAGCCAAGGTCATGAGCAGTTCTTC,CASSQGHEQFF
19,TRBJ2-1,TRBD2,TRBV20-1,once,TGCAGTGCTAGTAGAAGAGCGGGAGAGTCGGGTGGAACCTACAATGAGCAGTTCTTC,CSASRRAGESGGTYNEQFF
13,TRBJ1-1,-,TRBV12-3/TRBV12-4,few,TGTGCCAGCAGTCGACAGGAGAACACTGAAGCTTTCTTT,CASSRQENTEAFF
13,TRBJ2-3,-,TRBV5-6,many,TGTGCCAGCAGCTTGGCAGGGTATGATACGCAGTATTTT,CASSLAGYDTQYF
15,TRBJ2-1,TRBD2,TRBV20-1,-,TGCAGTGCTACGACTAGCGGGAGCTCCTACAACGAGCAGTTCTTC,CSATTSGSSYNEQFF
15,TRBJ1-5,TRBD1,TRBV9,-,TGTGCCAGCAGCGTAGTTGGGACAGTTAATCAGCCCCAGCATTTT,CASSVVGTVNQPQHF
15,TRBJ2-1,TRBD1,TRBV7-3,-,TGTGCCAGCAGCGCGAACCGGGACAGGGGATCTGAGCAGTTCTTC,CASSANRDRGSEQFF
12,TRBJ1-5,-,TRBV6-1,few,TGTGCCAGCAGTTTATACAATCAGCCCCAGCATTTT,CASSLYNQPQHF